The clone carrying this T cell receptor beta chain was detected once. This CDR3 contains 14 residues. The germline V gene encodes CDR1 SGHTA and CDR2 FQGNSA. V dropped 2 bases and J dropped 5 bases, with 12 bases sitting between them. The sample is drawn from a study of blood T cell repertoires in COVID-19. Study overall: Acute-phase and convalescent COVID-19 samples originated in the United States, Italy and Spain.

Clones were read by immunoSEQ multiplex PCR, and TCRdb kept only the in-frame ones, dropping some. The table has approximately 93,000 clones, about nine tenths seen once. V is TRBV7-2 and J is TRBJ2-5; the D is unclear. The specimen was peripheral blood. This TCR derives from a man aged 45-65 years with active or convalescent COVID-19. The CDR3 DNA reads TGTGCCAGCAGCTTATCCGGGTCGCAGGAGACCCAGTACTTC. Its translation is CASSLSGSQETQYF.